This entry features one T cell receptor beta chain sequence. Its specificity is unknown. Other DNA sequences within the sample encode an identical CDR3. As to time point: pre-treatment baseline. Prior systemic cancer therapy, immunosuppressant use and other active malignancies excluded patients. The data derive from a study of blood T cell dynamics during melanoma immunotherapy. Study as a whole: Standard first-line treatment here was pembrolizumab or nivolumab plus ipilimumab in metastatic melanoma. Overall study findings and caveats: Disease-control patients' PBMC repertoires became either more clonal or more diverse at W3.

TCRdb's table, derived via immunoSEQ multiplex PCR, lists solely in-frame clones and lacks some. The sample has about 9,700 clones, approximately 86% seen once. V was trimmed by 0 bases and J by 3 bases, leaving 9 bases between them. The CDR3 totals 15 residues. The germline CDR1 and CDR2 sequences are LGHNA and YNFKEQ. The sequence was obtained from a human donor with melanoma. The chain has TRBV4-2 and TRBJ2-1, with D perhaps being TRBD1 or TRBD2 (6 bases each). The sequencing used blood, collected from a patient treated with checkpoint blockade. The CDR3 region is CASSQDKGGYNEQFF. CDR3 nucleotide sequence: TGTGCCAGCAGCCAAGATAAGGGGGGCTACAATGAGCAGTTCTTC.